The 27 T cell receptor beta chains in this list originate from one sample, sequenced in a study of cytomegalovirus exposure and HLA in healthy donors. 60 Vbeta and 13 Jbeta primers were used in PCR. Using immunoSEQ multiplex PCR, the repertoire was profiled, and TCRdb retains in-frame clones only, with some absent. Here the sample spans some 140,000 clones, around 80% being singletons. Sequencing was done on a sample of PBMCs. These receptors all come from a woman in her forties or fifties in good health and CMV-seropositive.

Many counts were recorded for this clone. The CDR3: CASSLDRGEKADTQYF. The DNA for the CDR3 is TGTGCCAGCAGCTTAGATCGGGGGGAAAAAGCAGATACGCAGTATTTT. The chain recombines TRBV11-3 with TRBJ2-3, with 7 nucleotides matching TRBD2. There are 16 residues in the CDR3. From germline, CDR1 is SGHNT and CDR2 YENEEA. After removal of 0 bases from V and 4 bases from J, the junction contained 7 bases not matched to a gene.

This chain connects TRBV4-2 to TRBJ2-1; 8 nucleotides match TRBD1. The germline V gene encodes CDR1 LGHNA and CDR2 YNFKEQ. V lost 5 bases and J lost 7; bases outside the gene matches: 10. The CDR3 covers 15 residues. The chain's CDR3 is CASSSTGEWTNEQFF. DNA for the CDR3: TGTGCCAGCAGCTCGACAGGGGAGTGGACAAATGAGCAGTTCTTC.

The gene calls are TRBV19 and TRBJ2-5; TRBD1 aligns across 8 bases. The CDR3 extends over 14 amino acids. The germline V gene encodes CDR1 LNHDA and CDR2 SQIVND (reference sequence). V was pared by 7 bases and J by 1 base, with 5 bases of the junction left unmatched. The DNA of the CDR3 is TGTGCCAGTACCGGGACAGGTACCCAAGAGACCCAGTACTTC. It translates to CASTGTGTQETQYF.

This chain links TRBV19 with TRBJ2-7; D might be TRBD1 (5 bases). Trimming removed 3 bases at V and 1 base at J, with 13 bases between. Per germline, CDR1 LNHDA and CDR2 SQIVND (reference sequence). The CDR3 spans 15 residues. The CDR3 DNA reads TGTGCCAGTAGTATGTACCAGGGCGCATCCTACGAGCAGTACTTC. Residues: CASSMYQGASYEQYF.

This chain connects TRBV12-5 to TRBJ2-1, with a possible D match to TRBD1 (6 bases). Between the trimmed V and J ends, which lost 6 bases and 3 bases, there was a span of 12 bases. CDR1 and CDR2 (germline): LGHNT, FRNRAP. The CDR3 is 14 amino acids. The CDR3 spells CASGGSGVYNEQFF. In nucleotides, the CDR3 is TGTGCTAGTGGGGGTTCAGGGGTCTACAATGAGCAGTTCTTC.

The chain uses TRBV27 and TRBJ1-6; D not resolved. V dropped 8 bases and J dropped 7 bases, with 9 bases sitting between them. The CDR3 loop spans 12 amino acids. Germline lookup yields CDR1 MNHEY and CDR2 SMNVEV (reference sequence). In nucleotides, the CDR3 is TGTGCCAGCTCTACGTGGAATTCACCCCTCCACTTT. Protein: CASSTWNSPLHF.

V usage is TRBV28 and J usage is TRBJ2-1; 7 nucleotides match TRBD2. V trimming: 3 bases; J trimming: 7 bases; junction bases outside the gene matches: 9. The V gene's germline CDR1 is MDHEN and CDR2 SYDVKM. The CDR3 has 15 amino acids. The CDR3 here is CASSFLTGGENEQFF. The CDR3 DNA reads TGTGCCAGCAGTTTCCTAACGGGGGGAGAGAATGAGCAGTTCTTC.

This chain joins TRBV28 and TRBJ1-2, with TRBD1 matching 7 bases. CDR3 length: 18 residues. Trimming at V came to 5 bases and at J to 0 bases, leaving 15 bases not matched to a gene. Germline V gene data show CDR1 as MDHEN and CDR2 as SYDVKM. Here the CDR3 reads CASSPLLGQDQANYGYTF. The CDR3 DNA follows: TGTGCCAGCAGTCCCCTTCTCGGACAGGACCAGGCTAACTATGGCTACACCTTC.

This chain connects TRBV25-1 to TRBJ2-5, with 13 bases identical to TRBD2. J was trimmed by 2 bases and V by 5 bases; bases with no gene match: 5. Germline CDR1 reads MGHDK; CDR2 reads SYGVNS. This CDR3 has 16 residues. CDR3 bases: TGTGCCAGCAGTCGACTAGCGGGGGGTATGCAAGAGACCCAGTACTTC. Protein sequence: CASSRLAGGMQETQYF.

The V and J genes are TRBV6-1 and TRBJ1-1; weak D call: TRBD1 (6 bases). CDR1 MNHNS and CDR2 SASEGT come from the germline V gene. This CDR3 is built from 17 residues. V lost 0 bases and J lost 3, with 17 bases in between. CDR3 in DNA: TGTGCCAGCAGTGAAGCGGCTGCCGGGGACACGGACACTGAAGCTTTCTTT. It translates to CASSEAAAGDTDTEAFF.

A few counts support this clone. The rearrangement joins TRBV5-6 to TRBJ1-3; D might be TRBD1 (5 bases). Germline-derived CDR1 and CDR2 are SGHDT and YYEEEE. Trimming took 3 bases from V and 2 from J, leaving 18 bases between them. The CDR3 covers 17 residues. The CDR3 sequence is CASSYPHNRSPGNTIYF. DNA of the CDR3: TGTGCCAGCAGCTATCCTCATAACAGGTCCCCTGGAAACACCATATATTTT.

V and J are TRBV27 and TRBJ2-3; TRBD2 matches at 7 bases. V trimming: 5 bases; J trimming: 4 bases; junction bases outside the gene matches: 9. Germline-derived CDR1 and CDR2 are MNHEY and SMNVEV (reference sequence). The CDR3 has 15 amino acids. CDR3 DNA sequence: TGTGCCAGCAGTCATCTGACTAGCAATGCAGATACGCAGTATTTT. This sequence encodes CASSHLTSNADTQYF.

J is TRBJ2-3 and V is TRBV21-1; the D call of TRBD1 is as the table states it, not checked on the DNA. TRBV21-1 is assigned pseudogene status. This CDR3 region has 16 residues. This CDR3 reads CASSKASRQGVDTQYF. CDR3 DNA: TGTGCCAGCAGCAAAGCAAGTCGGCAGGGGGTGGATACGCAGTATTTT.

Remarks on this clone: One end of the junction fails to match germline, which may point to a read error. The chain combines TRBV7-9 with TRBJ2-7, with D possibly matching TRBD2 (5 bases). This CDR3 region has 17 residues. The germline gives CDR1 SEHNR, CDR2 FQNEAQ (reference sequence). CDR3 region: CSSIYIDQPQRIYEQYF. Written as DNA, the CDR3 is TGTTCCAGCATCTACATTGACCAGCCGCAGCGGATCTACGAGCAGTACTTC.

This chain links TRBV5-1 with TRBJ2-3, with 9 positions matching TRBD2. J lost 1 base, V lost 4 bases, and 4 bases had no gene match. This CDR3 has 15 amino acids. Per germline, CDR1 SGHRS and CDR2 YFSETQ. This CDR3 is CASSPLAGGTDTQYF. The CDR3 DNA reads TGCGCCAGCAGCCCATTAGCGGGGGGCACAGATACGCAGTATTTT. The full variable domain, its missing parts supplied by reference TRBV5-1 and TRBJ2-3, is KAGVTQTPRYLIKTRGQQVTLSCSPISGHRSVSWYQQTPGQGLQFLFEYFSETQRNKGNFPGRFSGRQFSNSRSEMNVSTLELGDSALYLCASSPLAGGTDTQYFGPGTRLTVL.

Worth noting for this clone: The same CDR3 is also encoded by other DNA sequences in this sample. CDR3: CASSHYEQYF. The CDR3 DNA reads as TGTGCCAGCAGTCACTACGAGCAGTACTTC. The rearrangement joins TRBV2 to TRBJ2-7; D ambiguous. Germline CDR1 reads SNHLY; CDR2 reads FYNNEI. V dropped 5 bases and J dropped 3 bases, with 2 bases sitting between them. The CDR3 spans 10 residues.

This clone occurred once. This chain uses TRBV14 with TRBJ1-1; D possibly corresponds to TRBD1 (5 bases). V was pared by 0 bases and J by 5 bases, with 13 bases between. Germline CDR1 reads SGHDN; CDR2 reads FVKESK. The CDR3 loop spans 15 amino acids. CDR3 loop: CASSQDLGGVTEAFF. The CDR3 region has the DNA TGTGCCAGCAGCCAAGATTTGGGGGGTGTTACTGAAGCTTTCTTT.

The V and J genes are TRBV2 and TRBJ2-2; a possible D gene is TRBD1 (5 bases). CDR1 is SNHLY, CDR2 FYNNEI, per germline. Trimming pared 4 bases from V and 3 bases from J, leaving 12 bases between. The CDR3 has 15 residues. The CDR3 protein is CASSGDSAYTGELFF. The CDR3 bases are TGTGCCAGCAGTGGAGACAGTGCGTACACCGGGGAGCTGTTTTTT.

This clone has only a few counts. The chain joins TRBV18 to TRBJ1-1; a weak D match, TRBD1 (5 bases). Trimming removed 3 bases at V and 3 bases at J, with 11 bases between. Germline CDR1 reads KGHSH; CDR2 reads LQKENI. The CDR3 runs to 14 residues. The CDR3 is CASSPQGYDTEAFF. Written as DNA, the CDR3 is TGTGCCAGCTCACCTCAGGGATATGACACTGAAGCTTTCTTT.

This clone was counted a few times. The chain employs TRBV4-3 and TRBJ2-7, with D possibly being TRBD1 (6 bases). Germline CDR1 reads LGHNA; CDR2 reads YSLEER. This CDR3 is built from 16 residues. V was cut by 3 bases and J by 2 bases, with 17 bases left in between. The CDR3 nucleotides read TGCGCCAGCAGCCAGGTTTCAGGGACACTTCCCTACGAGCAGTACTTC. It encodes CASSQVSGTLPYEQYF.

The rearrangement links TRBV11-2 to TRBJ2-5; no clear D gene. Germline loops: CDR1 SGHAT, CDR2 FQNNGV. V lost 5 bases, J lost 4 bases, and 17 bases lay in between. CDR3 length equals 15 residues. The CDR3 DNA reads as TGTGCCAGCAGCGTCAGAGGAGTGGTGTCAGAGACCCAGTACTTC. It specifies CASSVRGVVSETQYF.

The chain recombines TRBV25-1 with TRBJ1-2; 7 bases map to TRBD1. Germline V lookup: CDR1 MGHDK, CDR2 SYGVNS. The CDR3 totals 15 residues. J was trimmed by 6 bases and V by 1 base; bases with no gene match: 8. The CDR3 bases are TGTGCCAGCAGTGAATTCGGGACAGCTGCGAATGGCTACACCTTC. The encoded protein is CASSEFGTAANGYTF.

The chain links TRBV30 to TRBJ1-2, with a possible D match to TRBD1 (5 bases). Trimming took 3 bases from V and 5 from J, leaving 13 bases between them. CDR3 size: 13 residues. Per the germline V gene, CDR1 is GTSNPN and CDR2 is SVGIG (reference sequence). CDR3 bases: TGTGCCTGGAGGGGGCAGGGAGGTTATGGCTACACCTTC. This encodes CAWRGQGGYGYTF.

The CDR3 DNA reads TGTGCCAGCAGCTTGCCTAGCGGGGTCACAGATACGCAGTATTTT. This sequence encodes CASSLPSGVTDTQYF. The rearrangement uses TRBV5-5 and TRBJ2-3, with 9 bases fitting TRBD2. Germline V gene data show CDR1 as SGHKS and CDR2 as YYEKEE (reference sequence). The CDR3 is 15 residues long. J lost 2 bases, V lost 1 base, and 2 bases had no gene match.

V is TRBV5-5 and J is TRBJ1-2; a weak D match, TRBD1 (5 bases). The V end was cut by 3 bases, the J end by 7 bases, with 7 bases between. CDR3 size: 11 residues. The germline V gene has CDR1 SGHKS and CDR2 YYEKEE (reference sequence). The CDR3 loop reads CASSSTAGYTF. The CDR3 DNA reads TGTGCCAGCAGCTCGACAGCTGGCTACACCTTC.

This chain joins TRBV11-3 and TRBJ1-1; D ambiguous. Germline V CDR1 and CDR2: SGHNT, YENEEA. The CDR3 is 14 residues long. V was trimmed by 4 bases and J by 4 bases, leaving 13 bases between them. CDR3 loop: CASSSTRVVTEAFF. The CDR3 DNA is TGTGCCAGCAGCTCGACGCGGGTGGTCACTGAAGCTTTCTTT.

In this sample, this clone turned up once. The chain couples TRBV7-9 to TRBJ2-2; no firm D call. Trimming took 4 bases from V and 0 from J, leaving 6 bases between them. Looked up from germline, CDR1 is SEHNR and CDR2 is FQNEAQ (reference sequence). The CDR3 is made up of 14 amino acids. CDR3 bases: TGTGCCAGCAGCTATGGAGCGAACACCGGGGAGCTGTTTTTT. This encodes CASSYGANTGELFF.